This is a list of T cell receptor beta chains from one sample in a study of blood T cell repertoires in COVID-19. Sequencing was performed with immunoSEQ multiplex PCR; in TCRdb, only in-frame clones are kept and a portion is missing. The profile shows more than 85,000 clones, roughly four fifths of them singletons. Sequencing was performed on peripheral blood. The receptors were sampled from a woman aged 60-75 years with acute or convalescent COVID-19. The CDR3 runs from the conserved cysteine through the conserved F or W. A D gene is named only where the DNA matches it firmly. Expanded clones are given a class, and other clones once, few, many or no size at all.

D gene	clone size	J gene	V gene	CDR3 DNA	CDR3 protein
-	-	TRBJ2-3	TRBV12-1	TGTGCCAGCAGCTTTGGGCAGGGGCTTTACACAGATACGCAGTATTTT	CASSFGQGLYTDTQYF
TRBD1	-	TRBJ1-5	TRBV2	TGTGCCAGCAGAGAGGGGACAGGGGGCCTGGATCAGCCCCAGCATTTT	CASREGTGGLDQPQHF
-	-	TRBJ1-1	TRBV5-6	TGTGCCAGCAGCCCCAGAGGGACTGAAGCTTTCTTT	CASSPRGTEAFF
-	-	TRBJ1-2	TRBV18	TGTGCCAGCTCACCGGACAGTCACTATGGCTACACCTTC	CASSPDSHYGYTF
-	-	TRBJ1-5	TRBV6-2/TRBV6-3	TGTGCCAGCAGCTGGACAGCCGCCAATCAGCCCCAGCATTTT	CASSWTAANQPQHF
TRBD1	-	TRBJ1-1	TRBV14	TGTGCCAGCAGCCAAGGAGGGGGCTGGAACACTGAAGCTTTCTTT	CASSQGGGWNTEAFF
-	-	TRBJ1-2	TRBV4-2	TGTGCCAGCAGCCCCCGGGGGGGTGCAAACTATGGCTACACCTTC	CASSPRGGANYGYTF
TRBD1	-	TRBJ1-4	TRBV5-1	TGCGCCAGCATCGGGACAGGGGGCTTTGAAAAACTGTTTTTT	CASIGTGGFEKLFF
TRBD1	-	TRBJ1-2	TRBV4-2	TGTGCCAGCAGCCAAGACCCACAGGGGAACTATGGCTACACCTTC	CASSQDPQGNYGYTF
-	once	TRBJ1-5	TRBV19	TGTGCCAGTAGCCCACAGGCCAGCAATCAGCCCCAGCATTTT	CASSPQASNQPQHF
-	-	TRBJ1-4	TRBV7-2	TGTGCCAGCAGCCCCGGGGTACGGGAAAAACTGTTTTTT	CASSPGVREKLFF
TRBD2	-	TRBJ2-1	TRBV9	TGTGCCAGCAGCGTAAGACTAGCGGCCTACAATGAGCAGTTCTTC	CASSVRLAAYNEQFF
-	-	TRBJ1-2	TRBV28	TGTGCCAGCCAGGGAAGCCCTGGCTATGGCTACACCTTC	CASQGSPGYGYTF
-	-	TRBJ2-5	TRBV25-1	TGTGCCAGCAGTGAATTCCTCGGCAGGGCTGAGACCCAGTACTTC	CASSEFLGRAETQYF
TRBD1	-	TRBJ1-4	TRBV3-1/TRBV3-2	TGTGCCAGCAGCCCCCCGGGACAGCAAAATGAAAAACTGTTTTTT	CASSPPGQQNEKLFF
-	-	TRBJ1-1	TRBV27	TGTGCCAAAAGGGCGGGGAACACTGAAGCTTTCTTT	CAKRAGNTEAFF
-	-	TRBJ1-3	TRBV10-3	TGTGCCATCAGTGACGTATCGGGGTTAGGTCTCTCTGGAAACACCATATATTTT	CAISDVSGLGLSGNTIYF
-	-	TRBJ2-2	TRBV5-1	TGCGCCAGCAGCGGGTTACTAGAAAACACCGGGGAGCTGTTTTTT	CASSGLLENTGELFF
-	-	TRBJ1-6	TRBV4-3	TGCGCCAGCAGCCAAGGGGCAGGGGTAGTAGTTTCACCCCTCCACTTT	CASSQGAGVVVSPLHF
-	-	TRBJ1-2	TRBV19	TGTGCCAGTAGTGCCCCTGGCGCAGGGATCTATGGCTACACCTTC	CASSAPGAGIYGYTF
TRBD1	-	TRBJ2-5	TRBV5-6	TGTGCCAGCAGCTCTTACAGGGGCGTACAAGAGACCCAGTACTTC	CASSSYRGVQETQYF
-	-	TRBJ2-3	TRBV12-5	TGTGCTAGTGGTTGGGACACCCCGCGCGATACGCAGTATTTT	CASGWDTPRDTQYF
TRBD1	few	TRBJ2-5	TRBV5-1	TGCGCCAGCGGTAGGGACAGGGGGAGCCAAGAGACCCAGTACTTC	CASGRDRGSQETQYF
TRBD2	-	TRBJ2-5	TRBV11-2	TGTGCCAGCAGAGACGGTAGGGGAGGGTCGCAAGAGACCCAGTACTTC	CASRDGRGGSQETQYF
TRBD2	-	TRBJ2-5	TRBV6-5	TGTGCCAGCAGTTACAGGTCCCGGGGGGGCGAGACCCAGTACTTC	CASSYRSRGGETQYF
-	-	TRBJ2-1	TRBV7-3	TGTGCCAGCAGCTTAGGAGACGGTGTCAATGAGCAGTTCTTC	CASSLGDGVNEQFF
-	-	TRBJ2-3	TRBV5-1	TGCGCCAGCAGCTTGCAGTACCAGGCTCGCGATACGCAGTATTTT	CASSLQYQARDTQYF
TRBD1	-	TRBJ2-5	TRBV3-1/TRBV3-2	TGTGCCAGCAGCACGGACAGGTTTGTGGAGACCCAGTACTTC	CASSTDRFVETQYF
-	-	TRBJ2-5	TRBV29-1	TGCAGCGTTCGCCAGGGTGGTATAGAGACCCAGTACTTC	CSVRQGGIETQYF
TRBD1	-	TRBJ1-5	TRBV18	TGTGCCAGCTCACCTCTCCCGGGACAGGGGGCAGGATATCAGCCCCAGCATTTT	CASSPLPGQGAGYQPQHF
TRBD1	-	TRBJ2-2	TRBV11-2	TGTGCCAGCAGCTTATTGGGGGGACAGGGGGCAGGGGAGCTGTTTTTT	CASSLLGGQGAGELFF
-	-	TRBJ1-2	TRBV6-5	TGTGCCAGCATAAACACAGGCGAAGGGGGCTACACCTTC	CASINTGEGGYTF
-	-	TRBJ1-1	TRBV30	TGTGCCTGGAGAATATTTCCTGAAGCTTTCTTT	CAWRIFPEAFF
-	-	TRBJ2-7	TRBV25-1	TGTGCCAGCAGTGGGTCCAGGGGCCACGAGCAGTACTTC	CASSGSRGHEQYF
TRBD1	-	TRBJ2-7	TRBV7-2	TGTGCCAGCAGCTTAATGGGACAGGGGTACGAGCAGTACTTC	CASSLMGQGYEQYF
TRBD1	-	TRBJ2-5	TRBV6-5	TGTGCCGGCTCCGGCCGTGACAGGGCGGCTGAGACCCAGTACTTC	CAGSGRDRAAETQYF
-	-	TRBJ1-1	TRBV11-2	TGTGCCAGCAGCTTAGCTACGAACACTGAAGCTTTCTTT	CASSLATNTEAFF